Listed here are 9 T cell receptor beta chains from one sample, sequenced in a study of control samples from healthy donors and cancer patients. Only in-frame clones appear in the TCRdb table, and some are missing; sequencing was by immunoSEQ multiplex PCR. Found here are 170,000 or so clones, just under 95% of them singletons; the top ten hold over 1.1%. The sample taken for sequencing was blood. The source is a man aged 18 to 29 in good health.

V gene TRBV10-3 combines with J gene TRBJ1-2; 8 bases are a match to TRBD1. Germline values: CDR1 ENHRY, CDR2 SYGVKD. This CDR3 is built from 16 residues. The junction had 5 bases not matched to a gene; V was cut back by 1 base and J by 1 base. CDR3 loop: CAISEWGQANNYGYTF. For the CDR3, the DNA is TGTGCCATCAGTGAGTGGGGACAGGCGAATAACTATGGCTACACCTTC.

A single count supports this clone. The chain joins TRBV28 to TRBJ1-1; maybe TRBD1 (5 bases). V dropped 1 base and J dropped 7 bases, with 7 bases sitting between them. This CDR3 comprises 12 residues. CDR1 is MDHEN and CDR2 is SYDVKM in the germline V gene. This CDR3 reads CASSLSRVEAFF. The CDR3 DNA sequence: TGTGCCAGCAGTTTATCCAGGGTTGAAGCTTTCTTT.

The DNA of the CDR3 is TGCGCCAGCAGCCAAGGGGGCAGGGGAAGCAATCAGCCCCAGCATTTT. Its translation: CASSQGGRGSNQPQHF. The chain links TRBV4-1 to TRBJ1-5; D perhaps matches TRBD1 (6 bases). The CDR3 length is 16 residues. Germline CDR1 is MGHRA and CDR2 is YSYEKL. V was cut by 1 base and J by 1 base, with 11 bases left in between.

This clone came up once. This rearrangement joins TRBV2 to TRBJ1-2; possibly TRBD1 for D (5 bases). From germline, CDR1 is SNHLY and CDR2 FYNNEI. The CDR3 length is 16 residues. V shed 8 bases and J shed 3 bases, with 22 bases lying between them. Here the CDR3 reads CASESTEQANYYGYTF. CDR3 sequence (DNA): TGTGCCAGCGAATCAACCGAACAGGCTAACTACTATGGCTACACCTTC.

This chain links TRBV7-2 with TRBJ1-2; 8 nucleotides match TRBD1. The CDR3 loop spans 13 amino acids. The V gene end was trimmed by 1 base and the J gene end by 6 bases; junction bases not matched to a gene: 1. Germline loops: CDR1 SGHTA, CDR2 FQGNSA. The CDR3 DNA sequence: TGTGCCAGCAGCTTAGAGACAGGGGATGGCTACACCTTC. It specifies CASSLETGDGYTF.

The CDR3 loop is CASSESRQFF. The CDR3 DNA is TGTGCCAGCAGTGAGAGTAGGCAGTTCTTC. The chain combines TRBV2 with TRBJ2-1, with unresolved D. V lost 3 bases, J lost 12 bases, and 6 bases lay in between. This CDR3 region has 10 residues. The germline V gene encodes CDR1 SNHLY and CDR2 FYNNEI.

This chain joins TRBV2 and TRBJ1-2; TRBD1 matches at 7 bases. J was trimmed by 8 bases and V by 7 bases; bases with no gene match: 16. CDR3 length equals 15 residues. Per germline, CDR1 SNHLY and CDR2 FYNNEI. The CDR3 bases are TGTGCCAGCAAGGCAGGGGGTATATTTCTAAAGGGCTACACCTTC. Translating it yields CASKAGGIFLKGYTF.

The chain employs TRBV18 and TRBJ1-4; D gene unclear. The CDR3 has 14 residues. Germline values: CDR1 KGHSH, CDR2 LQKENI. V lost 3 bases, J lost 5 bases, and 10 bases lay in between. The CDR3 region is CASSPSRTNEKLFF. Here the CDR3 DNA reads TGTGCCAGCTCACCGTCGAGGACCAATGAAAAACTGTTTTTT.

The chain combines TRBV23-1 with TRBJ1-2; D not resolved. TRBV23-1 is recorded as an ORF, its role being uncertain. There are 15 residues in the CDR3. Trimming took 8 bases from V and 0 from J, leaving 16 bases between them. The CDR3 DNA reads TGCGCCAGCCTGAACGGCATGCAAACTAACTATGGCTACACCTTC. It specifies CASLNGMQTNYGYTF.